One and the same sample provided the 20 T cell receptor beta chains below, sequenced in a study of blood T cell repertoires in COVID-19. Here immunoSEQ multiplex PCR was the method, and the copy in TCRdb shows in-frame clones only, minus some. The sample has approximately 170,000 clones, 65% to 80% seen once. The sample taken for sequencing was PBMCs or T cells enriched from blood (not recorded which). Receptors were obtained from a woman aged 70-85 years in a cohort exposed to, infected with or recovered from COVID-19 (not recorded which).

In its sample, this clone was seen a few times. This chain links TRBV27 with TRBJ2-3; 9 bases line up with TRBD1. The CDR3 runs 16 residues. With V trimmed by 5 bases and J by 4 bases, 10 bases remained unmatched. The V gene's germline CDR1 is MNHEY and CDR2 SMNVEV (reference sequence). CDR3 sequence reads: CASSLKPGQGSDTQYF. CDR3 bases: TGTGCCAGCAGTCTAAAGCCGGGACAGGGCTCAGATACGCAGTATTTT.

The J gene is TRBJ2-7, the V gene TRBV9; a possible D gene is TRBD1 (7 bases). The CDR3 has 14 amino acids. The germline gives CDR1 SGDLS, CDR2 YYNGEE. The ends were cut back, 0 bases at V and 3 bases at J, with 10 bases in the middle. The chain's CDR3 is CASSVGQGGYEQYF. DNA of the CDR3: TGTGCCAGCAGCGTAGGCCAGGGGGGCTACGAGCAGTACTTC.

The chain combines TRBV30 with TRBJ2-7; tentative D call: TRBD2 (6 bases). The V and J ends lost 4 bases and 2 bases respectively, with 9 bases between them. The length of the CDR3 is 12 residues. Germline V gene sequence: CDR1 GTSNPN, CDR2 SVGIG (reference sequence). The CDR3 sequence is CAWTRGTYEQYF. The CDR3 nucleotides are TGTGCCTGGACGCGGGGAACCTACGAGCAGTACTTC.

The table lists this clone with a few counts. The rearrangement links TRBV20-1 to TRBJ2-1; 9 bases agree with TRBD1. Looked up from germline, CDR1 is DFQATT and CDR2 is SNEGSKA (reference sequence). Losses at the gene ends were 3 bases for V and 12 bases for J; bases not matched to a gene: 9. This CDR3 contains 13 residues. CDR3 nucleotide sequence: TGCAGTGCTAGTGAGACAGGGGGGGATCTGCAGTTCTTC. Translation gives CSASETGGDLQFF.

This chain connects TRBV7-8 to TRBJ2-1; 10 positions agree with TRBD2. V lost 2 bases, J lost 8 bases, and 6 bases stayed unmatched. Germline CDR1 SGHVS, CDR2 FQNEAQ. The CDR3 covers 15 residues. The CDR3 nucleotides are TGTGCCAGCAGCTTACGAAGCGGGAGGGGGTATGAGCAGTTCTTC. Protein sequence: CASSLRSGRGYEQFF.

Written as DNA, the CDR3 is TGTGCCAGCTCACCACCACGCCGGGACAGAACGAACAATGAGCAGTTCTTC. It yields the protein CASSPPRRDRTNNEQFF. The chain joins TRBV18 to TRBJ2-1; TRBD1 aligns across 7 bases. Losses at the gene ends were 0 bases for V and 5 bases for J; bases not matched to a gene: 10. CDR3 size: 17 residues. CDR1 is KGHSH and CDR2 is LQKENI in the germline V gene.

The CDR3 reads CASKLQGNYGYTF. CDR3 bases: TGTGCCAGCAAATTACAGGGGAACTATGGCTACACCTTC. The genes are TRBV6-5 and TRBJ1-2, with 7 bases matching TRBD1. With V trimmed by 7 bases and J by 2 bases, 4 bases remained unmatched. CDR3 length: 13 residues. Germline V gene sequence: CDR1 MNHEY, CDR2 SVGAGI.

There are a few counts of this clone. This chain uses TRBV29-1 with TRBJ2-2; D is unresolved. Germline CDR1 is SQVTM and CDR2 is ANQGSEA. The CDR3 is 14 amino acids. The V end lost 4 bases, the J end lost 0 bases, and 9 bases lay between the germline ends. The CDR3 DNA is TGCAGCGTTGGTAGGAGCGCGAACACCGGGGAGCTGTTTTTT. It codes for CSVGRSANTGELFF.

The V and J genes are TRBV6-6 and TRBJ1-5; 7 bases fit TRBD1. Germline lookup yields CDR1 MNHNY and CDR2 SVGAGI (reference sequence). The V and J ends lost 4 bases and 4 bases, in that order; junction bases with no gene match: 10. CDR3 length equals 16 residues. DNA of the CDR3: TGTGCCAGCAGTTTTGCCCGGGACAGAGAAAATCAGCCCCAGCATTTT. As protein: CASSFARDRENQPQHF.

The V and J genes are TRBV24-1 and TRBJ1-4, with TRBD1 matching over 9 bases. CDR1 is KGHDR, CDR2 SFDVKD, per germline. The ends lost 2 bases at V and 7 bases at J; junction bases unmatched: 4. The CDR3 extends over 15 amino acids. The CDR3 region is CATSDSGTGPEKLFF. CDR3 nucleotides: TGTGCCACCAGTGATTCCGGGACAGGGCCTGAAAAACTGTTTTTT.

The CDR3 is CASSLWGTGETQYF. Here the CDR3 DNA reads TGTGCCAGCAGTTTATGGGGAACGGGGGAGACCCAGTACTTC. The V call is TRBV27, the J call TRBJ2-5; tentative D call: TRBD2 (5 bases). The CDR3 totals 14 residues. The V gene's germline CDR1 is MNHEY and CDR2 SMNVEV (reference sequence). Deletions cut 1 base from V and 5 bases from J, with 11 bases between.

The CDR3: CASSFGREAGELFF. The CDR3, as DNA: TGCGCCAGCAGCTTTGGCAGGGAAGCCGGGGAGCTGTTTTTT. The chain uses TRBV5-1 and TRBJ2-2; D is possibly TRBD1 (5 bases). CDR3 length: 14 residues. Germline lookup yields CDR1 SGHRS and CDR2 YFSETQ. The V end lost 2 bases, the J end lost 6 bases, and 11 bases lay between the germline ends.

This clone has only a few counts. This chain uses TRBV2 with TRBJ1-1; D gene ambiguous. Trimming removed 6 bases at V and 10 bases at J, with 24 bases between. CDR1 and CDR2 (germline): SNHLY, FYNNEI. This CDR3 has 15 residues. The CDR3 nucleotides are TGTGCCAGCAGCGGGGTGGGTTCGCTACCCTATGGAGCTTTCTTT. Residues: CASSGVGSLPYGAFF.

J is TRBJ2-5 and V is TRBV6-1; 7 bases map to TRBD1. V lost 10 bases to trimming and J lost 1 base; unmatched junction nucleotides: 9. CDR1 is MNHNS, CDR2 SASEGT, per germline. The CDR3 runs 14 residues. The CDR3 loop reads CATLDRVTQETQYF. The DNA for the CDR3 is TGTGCCACCCTCGACAGGGTCACCCAAGAGACCCAGTACTTC.

CDR3 DNA: TGTGCCAGCAGTGACTCGAGTCGGGGGAGGGCTAGCAATCAGCCCCAGCATTTT. Its translation is CASSDSSRGRASNQPQHF. This chain connects TRBV6-4 to TRBJ1-5, with D possibly TRBD1 on 5 matching bases. V gave up 0 bases and J gave up 0 bases, with 15 bases separating them. This CDR3 has 18 amino acids. Per the germline V gene, CDR1 is MRHNA and CDR2 is SNTAGT.

The chain employs TRBV18 and TRBJ2-1; 7 bases line up with TRBD1. The ends lost 2 bases at V and 6 bases at J; junction bases unmatched: 4. Germline V lookup: CDR1 KGHSH, CDR2 LQKENI. The CDR3 is 14 amino acids. The CDR3 DNA sequence: TGTGCCAGCTCACCAGCACAGGGGTCCAATGAGCAGTTCTTC. It yields the protein CASSPAQGSNEQFF.

The chain joins TRBV5-4 to TRBJ1-4; D is ambiguous. V lost 5 bases to trimming and J lost 5 bases, with 19 bases between them. There are 16 residues in the CDR3. Looked up from germline, CDR1 is SGHNT and CDR2 is YYREEE (reference sequence). This chain's CDR3 is CASSPFRTTNNEKLFF. The CDR3, as DNA: TGTGCCAGCAGTCCTTTTCGAACGACAAACAATGAAAAACTGTTTTTT.

Remarks on this clone: Distinct nucleotide sequences in the sample also encode this CDR3. The chain links TRBV29-1 to TRBJ2-3; D may be TRBD2 (5 bases). The V gene's germline CDR1 is SQVTM and CDR2 ANQGSEA. With 1 base removed from V and 1 base from J, the gap between germline ends came to 9 bases. The CDR3 runs 14 residues. The CDR3: CSVEGGRGTDTQYF. The DNA for the CDR3 is TGCAGCGTTGAAGGAGGGAGAGGCACAGATACGCAGTATTTT.

The V call is TRBV6-5, the J call TRBJ1-6; TRBD1 might be the D (6 bases). This CDR3 has 13 residues. Germline V gives CDR1 MNHEY, CDR2 SVGAGI. V was clipped by 10 bases and J by 11 bases, with 18 bases between them. The CDR3 DNA is TGTGCCACCTTCCGGGACACCAATACACCCCTCCACTTT. This codes for CATFRDTNTPLHF.

The chain uses TRBV28 and TRBJ1-6; D may be TRBD1 (5 bases). V lost 9 bases and J 7 bases, leaving 22 bases between the germline ends. CDR1 is MDHEN and CDR2 is SYDVKM in the germline V gene. CDR3 length equals 16 residues. As DNA, the CDR3 is TGTGCCAGTGCAGCAAGTGATAGGGGCTTAAATTCACCCCTCCACTTT. It specifies CASAASDRGLNSPLHF.